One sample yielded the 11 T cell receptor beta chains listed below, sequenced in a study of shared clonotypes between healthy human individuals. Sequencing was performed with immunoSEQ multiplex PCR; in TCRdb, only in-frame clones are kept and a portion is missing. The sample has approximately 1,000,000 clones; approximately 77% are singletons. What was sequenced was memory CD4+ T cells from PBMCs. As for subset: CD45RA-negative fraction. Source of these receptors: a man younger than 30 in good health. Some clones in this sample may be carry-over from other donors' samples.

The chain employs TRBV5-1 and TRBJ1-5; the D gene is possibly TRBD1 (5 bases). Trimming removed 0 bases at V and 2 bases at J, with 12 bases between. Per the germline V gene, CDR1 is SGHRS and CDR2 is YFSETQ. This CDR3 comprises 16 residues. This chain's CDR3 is CASSLARGDCNQPQHF. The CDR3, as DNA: TGCGCCAGCAGCTTGGCCAGAGGGGATTGCAATCAGCCCCAGCATTTT.

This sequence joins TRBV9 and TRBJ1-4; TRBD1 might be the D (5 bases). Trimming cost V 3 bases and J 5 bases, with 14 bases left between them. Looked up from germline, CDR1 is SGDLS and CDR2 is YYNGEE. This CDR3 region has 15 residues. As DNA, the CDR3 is TGTGCCAGCAGCGGGGATGTAGGGGCGAATGAAAAACTGTTTTTT. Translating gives CASSGDVGANEKLFF.

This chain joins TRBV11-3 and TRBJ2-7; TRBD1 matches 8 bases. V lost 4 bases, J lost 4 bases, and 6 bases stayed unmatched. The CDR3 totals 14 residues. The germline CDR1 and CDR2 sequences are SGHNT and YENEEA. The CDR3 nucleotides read TGTGCCAGCAGCTATCGGACAGGGAAGTACGAGCAGTACTTC. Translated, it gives CASSYRTGKYEQYF.

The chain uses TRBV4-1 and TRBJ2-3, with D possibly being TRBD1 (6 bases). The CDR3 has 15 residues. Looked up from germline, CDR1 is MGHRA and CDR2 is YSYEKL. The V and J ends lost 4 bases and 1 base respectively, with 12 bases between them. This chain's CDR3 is CASSRGHGGTDTQYF. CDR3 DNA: TGCGCCAGCAGCCGGGGACATGGGGGCACAGATACGCAGTATTTT.

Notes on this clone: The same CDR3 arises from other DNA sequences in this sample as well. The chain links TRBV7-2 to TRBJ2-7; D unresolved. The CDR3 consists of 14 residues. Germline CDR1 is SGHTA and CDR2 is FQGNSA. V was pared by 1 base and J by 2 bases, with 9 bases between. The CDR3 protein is CASSLGLVPYEQYF. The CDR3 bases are TGTGCCAGCAGCTTAGGTCTGGTACCCTACGAGCAGTACTTC. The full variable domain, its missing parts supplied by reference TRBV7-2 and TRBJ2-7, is GAGVSQSPSNKVTEKGKDVELRCDPISGHTALYWYRQSLGQGLEFLIYFQGNSAPDKSGLPSDRFSAERTGGSVSTLTIQRTQQEDSAVYLCASSLGLVPYEQYFGPGTRLTVT.

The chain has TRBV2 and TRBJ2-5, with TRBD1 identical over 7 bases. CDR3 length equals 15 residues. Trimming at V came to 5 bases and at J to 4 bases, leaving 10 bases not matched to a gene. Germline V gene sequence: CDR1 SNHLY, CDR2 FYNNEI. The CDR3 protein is CASSSQDRDGETQYF. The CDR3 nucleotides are TGTGCCAGCAGTTCCCAAGACAGGGATGGAGAGACCCAGTACTTC.

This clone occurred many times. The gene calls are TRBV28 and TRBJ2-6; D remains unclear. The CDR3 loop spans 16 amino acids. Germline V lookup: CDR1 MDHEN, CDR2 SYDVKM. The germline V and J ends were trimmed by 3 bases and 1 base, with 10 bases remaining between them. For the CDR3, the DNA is TGTGCCAGCAGTTTGAGCTGGGGTTCTGGGGCCAACGTCCTGACTTTC. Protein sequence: CASSLSWGSGANVLTF.

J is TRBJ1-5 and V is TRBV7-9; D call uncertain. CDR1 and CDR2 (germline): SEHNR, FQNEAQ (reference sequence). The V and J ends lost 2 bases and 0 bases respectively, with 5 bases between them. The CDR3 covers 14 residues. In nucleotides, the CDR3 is TGTGCCAGCAGCTTATATGATAGCAATCAGCCCCAGCATTTT. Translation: CASSLYDSNQPQHF.

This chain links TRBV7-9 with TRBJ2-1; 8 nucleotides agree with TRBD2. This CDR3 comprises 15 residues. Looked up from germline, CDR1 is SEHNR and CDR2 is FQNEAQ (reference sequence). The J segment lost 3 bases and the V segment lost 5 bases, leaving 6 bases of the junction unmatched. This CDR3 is CASSKSGGGYNEQFF. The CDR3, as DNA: TGTGCCAGCAGCAAAAGCGGGGGAGGCTACAATGAGCAGTTCTTC.

The CDR3, as DNA: TGTGCCAGCAGCTTATCTAGCGGGAGTAGTGGGTACGAGCAGTACTTC. Its translation: CASSLSSGSSGYEQYF. The chain carries TRBV11-2 and TRBJ2-7; TRBD2 agrees at 10 bases. Germline CDR1 reads SGHAT; CDR2 reads FQNNGV. The ends lost 2 bases at V and 4 bases at J; junction bases unmatched: 8. The CDR3 totals 16 residues.

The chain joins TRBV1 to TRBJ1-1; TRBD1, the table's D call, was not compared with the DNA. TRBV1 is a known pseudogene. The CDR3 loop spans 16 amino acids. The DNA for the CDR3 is TGCACCAGCAGCCAAGAGTTCCCGACAGGGGGCACTGAAGCTTTCTTT. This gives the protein CTSSQEFPTGGTEAFF.